The next 29 T cell receptor beta chains were all read from a single sample in a study of shared clonotypes between healthy human individuals. The repertoire was sequenced with immunoSEQ multiplex PCR; TCRdb's copy has only in-frame clones and lacks some. The data show approximately 2.5 million clones, 93% seen once. Input material: naive CD4+ T cells from PBMCs. Indicated subset: CD45RA+ positively selected. All receptors come from a man aged 18 to 29 in good health. Some clones in this sample may be carry-over from other donors' samples.

This clone was seen a single time. CDR3 amino acids: CSVSTGTGGSQPQHF. CDR3 nucleotide sequence: TGCAGCGTTAGTACCGGGACAGGGGGGAGTCAGCCCCAGCATTTT. The V call is TRBV29-1, the J call TRBJ1-5; TRBD1 matches 11 bases. This CDR3 comprises 15 residues. Germline V gene sequence: CDR1 SQVTM, CDR2 ANQGSEA. J gave up 6 bases and V 5 bases, and 9 bases lay outside the gene matches.

V usage is TRBV5-1 and J usage is TRBJ1-2; tentatively, D is TRBD1 (5 bases). In germline, CDR1 is SGHRS, CDR2 YFSETQ. The CDR3 covers 16 residues. V gave up 0 bases and J gave up 7 bases, with 19 bases separating them. CDR3 nucleotide sequence: TGCGCCAGCAGCTTGGGCTACTCGGGACTCATCTGTGGCTACACCTTC. Its protein product is CASSLGYSGLICGYTF.

The chain uses TRBV10-3 and TRBJ1-1; D may be TRBD1 (5 bases). The germline V gene has CDR1 ENHRY and CDR2 SYGVKD. The CDR3 has 15 amino acids. With 4 bases removed from V and 2 bases from J, the gap between germline ends came to 14 bases. The CDR3 nucleotides are TGTGCCATCAGTGCGGGCCAGGGTCCAAACACTGAAGCTTTCTTT. Protein: CAISAGQGPNTEAFF.

This chain joins TRBV18 and TRBJ2-1; 8 bases fit TRBD2. The CDR3 runs 16 residues. J lost 0 bases, V lost 5 bases, and 6 bases had no gene match. The V gene's germline CDR1 is KGHSH and CDR2 LQKENI. This CDR3 is CASSSQLADSYNEQFF. The CDR3 DNA reads TGTGCCAGCTCATCGCAACTAGCGGACTCCTACAATGAGCAGTTCTTC.

This sequence joins TRBV27 and TRBJ2-7; no clear D gene. Per the germline V gene, CDR1 is MNHEY and CDR2 is SMNVEV (reference sequence). Trimming shortened V by 2 bases and J by 1 base, and 12 bases separated the two germline ends. The CDR3 has 15 amino acids. In DNA form, the CDR3 reads TGTGCCAGCAGTTTAAGGGCAGGAGATTCCTACGAGCAGTACTTC. It translates to CASSLRAGDSYEQYF.

The chain employs TRBV5-5 and TRBJ2-1; perhaps TRBD1 as D (5 bases). The germline V gene encodes CDR1 SGHKS and CDR2 YYEKEE (reference sequence). V lost 2 bases and J lost 7, with 13 bases in between. The CDR3 covers 14 residues. CDR3 DNA: TGTGCCAGCAGCTTCGCAGGGAAGCGTAATGAGCAGTTCTTC. This encodes CASSFAGKRNEQFF.

The chain links TRBV18 to TRBJ2-6; 9 bases align to TRBD1. The J segment lost 4 bases and the V segment lost 3 bases, leaving 4 bases of the junction unmatched. Germline CDR1 and CDR2: KGHSH and LQKENI. The CDR3 covers 16 residues. The CDR3, as DNA: TGTGCCAGCTCACCGGGACAGGGAACCGGGGCCAACGTCCTGACTTTC. Translating it yields CASSPGQGTGANVLTF.

This CDR3 is CATSRYNRVVSYEQYF. Written as DNA, the CDR3 is TGTGCCACCAGCAGATATAACAGGGTCGTATCCTACGAGCAGTACTTC. The chain joins TRBV15 to TRBJ2-7, with D perhaps matching TRBD1 (6 bases). This CDR3 region has 16 residues. Germline values: CDR1 LNHNV, CDR2 YYDKDF (reference sequence). Trimming pared 2 bases from V and 1 base from J, leaving 15 bases between.

As to this clone: At the DNA level, this CDR3 is encoded by other sequences in the same sample as well. CDR3 in amino acids: CASSLAGRGYTF. As DNA, the CDR3 is TGTGCCAGCAGCTTAGCGGGTCGGGGCTACACCTTC. This sequence joins TRBV7-2 and TRBJ1-2, with D unclear. The germline gives CDR1 SGHTA, CDR2 FQGNSA. The CDR3 sequence is 12 residues long. Trimming shortened V by 0 bases and J by 8 bases, and 7 bases separated the two germline ends.

The CDR3 loop is CASRKTSGGVREQFF. CDR3 in DNA: TGTGCCAGCAGGAAAACTAGCGGGGGGGTCCGGGAGCAGTTCTTC. The rearrangement joins TRBV6-5 to TRBJ2-1; 13 bases align to TRBD2. Germline-derived CDR1 and CDR2 are MNHEY and SVGAGI. After removal of 6 bases from V and 10 bases from J, the junction contained 9 bases not matched to a gene. The CDR3 length is 15 residues.

V usage is TRBV6-6 and J usage is TRBJ1-2, with D tentatively TRBD1 (5 bases). The V gene lost 6 bases and the J gene lost 5 bases, with 22 bases spanning the gap. The CDR3 totals 16 residues. Germline CDR1 MNHNY, CDR2 SVGAGI (reference sequence). CDR3 bases: TGTGCCAGCAGCCTAGTTAGGGGAGAGGCCTTTTATGGCTACACCTTC. Its translation is CASSLVRGEAFYGYTF.

The chain combines TRBV30 with TRBJ2-2; D is ambiguous. V was clipped by 4 bases and J by 0 bases, with 6 bases between them. This CDR3 has 13 residues. Germline V gene data show CDR1 as GTSNPN and CDR2 as SVGIG (reference sequence). CDR3 residues: CAWKVPNTGELFF. CDR3 nucleotide sequence: TGTGCCTGGAAAGTCCCGAACACCGGGGAGCTGTTTTTT.

The chain joins TRBV30 to TRBJ2-5; 10 nucleotides match TRBD2. The J call could be wrong; TRBJ2-7 is a better fit for the DNA end. Germline V lookup: CDR1 GTSNPN, CDR2 SVGIG (reference sequence). The CDR3 runs to 14 residues. The CDR3 loop is CAWGRSGRAYEQYF. CDR3 coding DNA: TGTGCCTGGGGAAGAAGCGGGAGGGCGTACGAGCAGTACTTC.

As to this clone: Other DNA sequences in the sample encode the same CDR3. The V call is TRBV2, the J call TRBJ1-2; D remains ambiguous. This CDR3 comprises 13 residues. Trimming left V 3 bases short and J 4 bases short, with 9 bases between. Germline values: CDR1 SNHLY, CDR2 FYNNEI. CDR3 protein: CASSEAGLYGYTF. CDR3 nucleotides: TGTGCCAGCAGTGAGGCTGGCCTCTATGGCTACACCTTC.

J is TRBJ2-4 and V is TRBV19, with TRBD2 identical over 10 bases. Trimming cost V 3 bases and J 7 bases; bases outside gene matches: 9. The CDR3 extends over 16 amino acids. Germline lookup yields CDR1 LNHDA and CDR2 SQIVND (reference sequence). The CDR3 DNA follows: TGTGCCAGTAGTATGAGACTAGCGGGCGGAGATAACATTCAGTACTTC. Amino acid sequence: CASSMRLAGGDNIQYF.

The chain is built from TRBV18 and TRBJ1-2; 7 bases fit TRBD1. Germline V gives CDR1 KGHSH, CDR2 LQKENI. The CDR3 contains 15 residues. Trimming removed 7 bases from V and 4 bases from J; junction bases left unmatched: 12. CDR3: CASLGSSGQSYGYTF. Here the CDR3 DNA reads TGTGCCAGCTTAGGTAGTTCGGGACAGTCCTATGGCTACACCTTC.

On this clone: Within the sample, other DNA sequences also encode this same CDR3. V usage is TRBV28 and J usage is TRBJ2-7; the D gene is possibly TRBD1 (6 bases). The CDR3 consists of 13 residues. CDR1 and CDR2 (germline): MDHEN, SYDVKM. V lost 2 bases and J lost 4, with 9 bases in between. CDR3: CASSLNRAYEQYF. The CDR3 region has the DNA TGTGCCAGCAGTTTAAACAGGGCGTACGAGCAGTACTTC.

The chain carries TRBV5-4 and TRBJ1-2, with TRBD1 as a possible D gene (6 bases). The CDR3 runs to 14 residues. V was trimmed by 4 bases and J by 5 bases, leaving 15 bases between them. Germline CDR1 SGHNT, CDR2 YYREEE (reference sequence). The CDR3 spells CASSVDSMVYGYTF. The CDR3 DNA sequence: TGTGCCAGCAGCGTGGACAGTATGGTTTATGGCTACACCTTC.

The chain recombines TRBV16 with TRBJ1-4; D is possibly TRBD1 (5 bases). V was shortened by 1 base and J by 6 bases, with 18 bases between the two germline ends. The CDR3 is 17 amino acids. The germline V gene has CDR1 KGHSY and CDR2 FQNENV. CDR3 protein: CASSQYIGRGTDEKLFF. As DNA, the CDR3 is TGTGCCAGCAGCCAATATATCGGCAGAGGGACGGATGAAAAACTGTTTTTT.

This rearrangement joins TRBV7-7 to TRBJ2-2, with TRBD1 matching over 8 bases. The germline gives CDR1 SSHAT, CDR2 FNYEAQ (reference sequence). The CDR3 sequence is 15 residues long. V gave up 0 bases and J gave up 7 bases; unmatched junction bases: 4. The CDR3 DNA sequence: TGTGCCAGCAGCTTAGCGGGCAGGGGGCACGGGGAGCTGTTTTTT. Amino acid sequence: CASSLAGRGHGELFF.

This clone was seen once. CDR3 coding DNA: TGTGCCATCAGTGAAGGACTAGCGGGAGGGCTGGTAGCCGGGGAGCTGTTTTTT. Encoded protein: CAISEGLAGGLVAGELFF. This chain connects TRBV10-3 to TRBJ2-2; 15 bases match TRBD2. Germline CDR1 ENHRY, CDR2 SYGVKD. The CDR3 extends over 18 amino acids. V lost 3 bases, J lost 6 bases, and 8 bases stayed unmatched.

The chain has TRBV6-5 and TRBJ1-2; 7 bases line up with TRBD1. The ends lost 8 bases at V and 6 bases at J; junction bases unmatched: 9. Germline CDR1 reads MNHEY; CDR2 reads SVGAGI. The CDR3 length is 13 residues. CDR3 DNA: TGTGCCAGCGCCCGGACAGGAAGGAATGGCTACACCTTC. The encoded protein is CASARTGRNGYTF.

The CDR3 region has the DNA TGCGCCAGCAGCCGGGACAGCGACCGCAATGAGCAGTTCTTC. Translation gives CASSRDSDRNEQFF. J is TRBJ2-1 and V is TRBV5-1; 7 nucleotides match TRBD1. Germline-derived CDR1 and CDR2 are SGHRS and YFSETQ. With V trimmed by 4 bases and J by 6 bases, 7 bases remained unmatched. CDR3 size: 14 residues.

This clone has just one count. The chain uses TRBV28 and TRBJ1-2, with D unclear. Germline lookup yields CDR1 MDHEN and CDR2 SYDVKM. The CDR3 length is 17 residues. Between the trimmed V and J ends, which lost 2 bases and 4 bases, there was a span of 20 bases. The CDR3 protein is CASSLARTNSGLYGYTF. In nucleotides, the CDR3 is TGTGCCAGCAGTTTAGCCCGCACCAATTCAGGCCTCTATGGCTACACCTTC.

Concerning this clone: At the DNA level, this CDR3 is encoded by other sequences in the same sample as well. The chain is built from TRBV5-1 and TRBJ2-2; D is unclear. The V end was cut by 2 bases, the J end by 1 base, with 6 bases between. In germline, CDR1 is SGHRS, CDR2 YFSETQ. The length of the CDR3 is 14 residues. The CDR3 nucleotides read TGCGCCAGCAGCTTAAACGGGAACACCGGGGAGCTGTTTTTT. Protein sequence: CASSLNGNTGELFF.

The J gene is TRBJ1-1, the V gene TRBV18; D is possibly TRBD1 (5 bases). The CDR3 totals 15 residues. CDR1 KGHSH and CDR2 LQKENI come from the germline V gene. Trimming stripped 5 bases from V and 1 base from J, with 14 bases between. Here the CDR3 reads CASSTGQIPNTEAFF. CDR3 DNA sequence: TGTGCCAGCTCAACCGGACAAATTCCGAACACTGAAGCTTTCTTT.

The rearrangement joins TRBV5-8 to TRBJ2-5; the D call may be TRBD1 or TRBD2 (5 bases each). Trimming removed 0 bases from V and 6 bases from J, with 12 bases in between. The CDR3 contains 14 residues. CDR1 SGHTS and CDR2 YDEGEE come from the germline V gene. The CDR3 reads CASSLGSGDQTQYF. CDR3 sequence (DNA): TGTGCCAGCAGCTTGGGCAGTGGGGACCAGACCCAGTACTTC.

This chain connects TRBV5-1 to TRBJ1-2, with a possible D match to TRBD1 (5 bases). The ends were cut back, 4 bases at V and 0 bases at J, with 7 bases in the middle. The CDR3 consists of 13 residues. Germline CDR1 reads SGHRS; CDR2 reads YFSETQ. The CDR3 DNA sequence: TGCGCCAGCAGCACGGGACCTAACTATGGCTACACCTTC. Protein: CASSTGPNYGYTF.

CDR3 in DNA: TGTGCCAGCTCACCACCTTCGACAGGGAACGAAAAACTGTTTTTT. Translating it yields CASSPPSTGNEKLFF. The chain joins TRBV18 to TRBJ1-4; 7 bases match TRBD1. CDR3 length equals 15 residues. CDR1 KGHSH and CDR2 LQKENI come from the germline V gene. The J segment lost 8 bases and the V segment lost 0 bases, leaving 6 bases of the junction unmatched.